This T cell receptor beta chain appears in the sequencing data of a study of shared clonotypes between healthy human individuals. Looking at the study overall: Used for every donor were three CD4 naive, three CD4 memory, two CD8 naive and one CD8 memory plate.

A note on this clone: Its antigen is not known.

The J segment lost 9 bases and the V segment lost 0 bases, leaving 4 bases of the junction unmatched. CDR3 size: 16 residues. Germline V lookup: CDR1 SGHRS, CDR2 YFSETQ. Findings of the study overall: In contrast to clonotypes shared by all four donors, non-shared clonotypes had lower generation probabilities. Larger estimated richness was generally seen in naive subsets than in memory subsets.

Authors' processing steps: ImmunoSEQ only sent back junction sequences with no quality scores, so filtering was done differently. Only in-frame clones appear in the TCRdb table, and some are missing; sequencing was by immunoSEQ multiplex PCR. From that table come the V and J calls and clone size; the DNA was used to work out D and trimming. The table has about 2.4 million clones, over 85% seen once. This chain joins TRBV5-1 and TRBJ2-1; TRBD2 agrees at 15 bases. The origin of this receptor is a young man in good health. Some clones in this sample may be carry-over from other donors' samples. Sequencing was done on a sample of naive CD4+ T cells from PBMCs. Subset: CD45RA+ positively selected. CDR3 nucleotides: TGCGCCAGCAGCTTGGAGGGGACTAGCGGGAGGCTTGAGCAGTTCTTC. This codes for CASSLEGTSGRLEQFF.